Listed below are T cell receptor beta chains from one sample, sequenced in a study of blood T cell repertoires in COVID-19. TCRdb keeps only in-frame clones here, not all; method: immunoSEQ multiplex PCR. Of a few hundred thousand clones in the sample, 85% to 90% are singletons; the top ten hold over 0.9%. Sequencing was carried out using PBMCs or T cells enriched from blood (not recorded which). All receptors come from a woman in her twenties or thirties who had been exposed to COVID-19. Each CDR3 is given with its conserved first and last residue. The order of the fields is V gene, CDR3 protein.

TRBV5-5	CASSFSAPPGRAYEQYF
TRBV11-3	CASSSEGSTNEKLFF
TRBV28	CASSLSGRADDEQFF
TRBV7-6	CASSLVGLAGGETQYF
TRBV30	CACSRGSETQYF
TRBV7-9	CASSSGQGSYEQYF
TRBV12-3/TRBV12-4	CASSSLGYDGYTF
TRBV7-2	CASSLEDRGGQPQHF
TRBV19	CASKETGGAYEQYF
TRBV10-3	CAISDPGIPSGANVLTF
TRBV28	CASSFGRQETQYF
TRBV19	CASSRTSGRSAYNEQFF
TRBV7-9	CASRLAGSDEQYF